Listed here is a single TCR beta chain. Antigen unknown. Mismatch with germline at one junction end may stem from a read error. TCRdb re-analyzed the PCR reads through MiXCR. This table has more than 50,000 clones, 20% appearing once. There are 13 residues in the CDR3. Looked up from germline, CDR1 is DFQATT and CDR2 is SNEGSKA (reference sequence). This entry is derived from a study of metastatic and nonmetastatic thyroid tumors. Not a single patient had been given any form of treatment at any point before undergoing thyroid surgery. Overall study results and limits: Within blood and tumor, benign nodules reportedly had significantly lower TCR beta diversity than malignant thyroid tumors did.

The chain employs TRBV20-1 and TRBJ1-1; the D gene is possibly TRBD1 (6 bases). The sequence came from a female donor with papillary thyroid cancer or a benign thyroid nodule (not recorded which). Some clones in this sample may be carry-over from other donors' samples. The sample was blood. The CDR3 DNA reads TGCAGTCCTAGGAGCAGGGGAATCACTGAAGGTTTCTTT. Translated: CSPRSRGITEGFF.